Listed below are T cell receptor beta chains from one sample, sequenced in a study of T cell changes during pregnancy in multiple sclerosis. The table came from immunoSEQ multiplex PCR; TCRdb's copy has only in-frame clones and leaves some out. The data contain over 45,000 clones, around 92% of them singletons. Source: CD4+ T cells from peripheral blood mononuclear cells, taken in the second trimester of pregnancy. The source is a female donor in good health, enrolled as a control in a pregnancy study. Each CDR3 is given with its conserved first and last residue. D genes are given only for firm matches.

v_call	d_call	cdr3_aa
TRBV5-1	TRBD2	CASSLGGGGPYYEQYF
TRBV28	NA	CASTPRHGGNNQPQHF
TRBV6-6	NA	CASSPPGQRETQYF
TRBV6-1	NA	CASSVTVNTEAFF
TRBV18	TRBD1	CASSRSGTGVSRLNYGYTF
TRBV25-1	NA	CASSTKETDSNQPQHF
TRBV30	NA	CAWGNEWSQPQHF
TRBV21-1	NA	CASISATGHGDTQYF
TRBV7-2	TRBD1	CASSPYRGVQDTQYF
TRBV19	NA	CASSSDRTDTQYF
TRBV28	NA	CASSRRGQDEQYF
TRBV6-1	NA	CASSEGGRYGYTF
TRBV7-2	NA	CASSLGEGTNTEAFF
TRBV6-1	NA	CASSEAGRRGYTDTQYF
TRBV6-6	TRBD2	CASSSRGGTGEQYF
TRBV7-8	NA	CASSLRTDPSIVNNSPLHF
TRBV9	NA	CASNQGQYNSPLHF
TRBV7-2	NA	CASSPSRDFYNEQFF
TRBV28	TRBD2	CASSRSAGASYEQYF
TRBV28	NA	CASSLSRPSYEQYF
TRBV18	NA	CASSPLIAGGTEAFF
TRBV28	NA	CASSSRMARGTEAFF
TRBV28	TRBD2	CASSSVTSGLGETQYF
TRBV9	NA	CASSVGGGTNEQFF
TRBV25-1	NA	CASRNREGEKLFF
TRBV20-1	NA	CSAKQETQYF
TRBV19	NA	CASSQGLTNQPQHF
TRBV2	NA	CASSEVGPNTGELFF
TRBV4-1	TRBD2	CASSQDRTSGTKETQYF
TRBV7-2	TRBD1	CASSRLTGTNEKLFF
TRBV11-2	TRBD2	CASSPLAGVYEQYF
TRBV5-4	TRBD1	CASSLNRGRGGYTF
TRBV5-1	TRBD2	CASSALAGREETQYF
TRBV27	TRBD2	CASRAAGGPYNEQFF
TRBV28	TRBD1	CASRGQGEYEQYF
TRBV5-5	NA	CASSFGQGYGYTF
TRBV7-9	NA	CASRLSTNTEAFF
TRBV28	NA	CASSFSAYEQYF
TRBV7-9	TRBD2	CASTLKGLASGEQETQYF
TRBV5-1	TRBD1	CASSLEGQGADEQFF
TRBV30	TRBD2	CAWRVSGSTGELFF
TRBV7-9	NA	CASSPLLGGGGDNTGELFF
TRBV4-1	NA	CASSQGQNTEAFF
TRBV30	TRBD1	CAWAKGQGAYEQYF
TRBV7-2	TRBD2	CASSQGGSGGAIGNTQYF
TRBV19	TRBD1	CASRGTGNTYEQYF
TRBV19	NA	CASSIVGGGSRETQYF
TRBV28	NA	CASAQTGTPLYEQYF
TRBV30	NA	CAWSVRYGYTF
TRBV30	NA	CAWSALTKTDTQYF
TRBV13	TRBD2	CASSLGPYALSSGGQETQYF
TRBV5-1	NA	CASSRGGDGPQHF
TRBV10-3	NA	CAIRVDSTYEQYF
TRBV4-2	TRBD1	CASSPELGQGAIGYGYTF
TRBV28	NA	CASSLFAGVGYTF
TRBV11-3	NA	CASSLAVNTGELFF
TRBV29-1	NA	CSVSGLLNTEAFF
TRBV5-1	TRBD2	CASSLNSGRASGEQYF
TRBV5-1	NA	CASSFSKAGSTSGANVLTF